The 16 T cell receptor beta chains listed next were all sequenced from one sample in a study of shared clonotypes between healthy human individuals. Naive CD8 cells lacked CD45RO, underwent positive selection for CCR7 and left out terminally differentiated effector memory CD45RA+ cells. Using immunoSEQ multiplex PCR, the repertoire was profiled, and TCRdb retains in-frame clones only, with some absent. The sample records approximately 600,000 clones, 85% to 95% being singletons. Source material: naive CD8+ T cells sorted from blood. These receptors were obtained from a woman aged 25 to 39 in good health.

V gene TRBV5-8 combines with J gene TRBJ1-1; D unresolved. V was trimmed by 0 bases and J by 5 bases, leaving 5 bases between them. From germline, CDR1 is SGHTS and CDR2 YDEGEE. The CDR3 runs 12 residues. The CDR3 coding sequence is TGTGCCAGCAGCTTGGGGAAGACTGAAGCTTTCTTT. It is translated as CASSLGKTEAFF.

The V call is TRBV4-1, the J call TRBJ1-5; D uncertain. In germline, CDR1 is MGHRA, CDR2 YSYEKL. Trimming pared 0 bases from V and 5 bases from J, leaving 5 bases between. The CDR3 totals 13 residues. CDR3 DNA sequence: TGCGCCAGCAGCCAAGATTCAGATCAGCCCCAGCATTTT. The encoded protein is CASSQDSDQPQHF.

Note on this clone: Other DNA sequences in the same sample also yield this CDR3. V usage is TRBV7-8 and J usage is TRBJ2-7, with D perhaps TRBD1 (6 bases). The CDR3 extends over 14 amino acids. Looked up from germline, CDR1 is SGHVS and CDR2 is FQNEAQ. V was shortened by 5 bases and J by 3 bases, with 14 bases between the two germline ends. The CDR3 is CASSLRDTSYEQYF. CDR3 sequence (DNA): TGTGCCAGCAGCCTTCGGGACACCAGCTACGAGCAGTACTTC.

This rearrangement joins TRBV7-8 to TRBJ2-1; D unresolved. Germline loops: CDR1 SGHVS, CDR2 FQNEAQ. V dropped 5 bases and J dropped 3 bases, with 11 bases sitting between them. The CDR3 loop spans 14 amino acids. The CDR3 nucleotides are TGTGCCAGCAGCCCCCTAGAGGACTACAATGAGCAGTTCTTC. Translating gives CASSPLEDYNEQFF.

V is TRBV28 and J is TRBJ2-7; 12 bases line up with TRBD1. V lost 1 base, J lost 5 bases, and 12 bases stayed unmatched. Germline CDR1 reads MDHEN; CDR2 reads SYDVKM. The CDR3 totals 18 residues. The CDR3 loop reads CASSLSYQPGQGADEQYF. CDR3 DNA sequence: TGTGCCAGCAGTTTATCCTACCAACCGGGACAGGGGGCAGACGAGCAGTACTTC.

This clone occurred once. The chain is built from TRBV5-6 and TRBJ2-7; 7 bases are shared with TRBD1. CDR3 length: 13 residues. Germline V gene sequence: CDR1 SGHDT, CDR2 YYEEEE. The ends lost 7 bases at V and 1 base at J; junction bases unmatched: 5. CDR3 amino acids: CASSGQVSYEQYF. The CDR3 DNA is TGTGCCAGCTCCGGACAGGTATCCTACGAGCAGTACTTC.

V usage is TRBV6-1 and J usage is TRBJ1-5; tentatively, D is TRBD1 (6 bases). The germline V and J ends were trimmed by 2 bases and 2 bases, with 13 bases remaining between them. Per the germline V gene, CDR1 is MNHNS and CDR2 is SASEGT. The CDR3 extends over 16 amino acids. Here the CDR3 DNA reads TGTGCCAGCAGTGAATCTGGGGGCCGGGGCAATCAGCCCCAGCATTTT. It encodes CASSESGGRGNQPQHF.

The rearrangement joins TRBV13 to TRBJ1-1; D unresolved. V was clipped by 10 bases and J by 2 bases, with 17 bases between them. CDR1 is PRHDT and CDR2 is FYEKMQ in the germline V gene (reference sequence). This CDR3 is built from 14 residues. This CDR3 is CATPREGENTEAFF. The CDR3 DNA is TGTGCCACCCCGCGGGAGGGCGAAAACACTGAAGCTTTCTTT.

There are a few counts of this clone. The rearrangement joins TRBV7-9 to TRBJ2-7; D is undetermined. This CDR3 comprises 13 residues. CDR1 is SEHNR and CDR2 is FQNEAQ in the germline V gene (reference sequence). V was shortened by 1 base and J by 7 bases, with 11 bases between the two germline ends. The CDR3 region has the DNA TGTGCCAGCAGCTTAGGTTGGGCCGAAGAGCAGTACTTC. Residues: CASSLGWAEEQYF.

V is TRBV10-2 and J is TRBJ2-7, with 7 bases aligning to TRBD2. CDR1 and CDR2 from the germline V gene are WSHSY and SAAADI. Trimming at V came to 8 bases and at J to 2 bases, leaving 15 bases not matched to a gene. The CDR3 runs to 16 residues. Written as DNA, the CDR3 is TGCGCCAGCTTGGCGGGAGTCCTGCCCCCCGCCTACGAGCAGTACTTC. As protein: CASLAGVLPPAYEQYF.

V and J are TRBV7-6 and TRBJ2-5; 8 nucleotides match TRBD1. The assigned J gene may be wrong: the sequence end matches TRBJ2-7 better. Germline lookup yields CDR1 SGHVS and CDR2 FNYEAQ. CDR3 length equals 15 residues. The CDR3 loop reads CASSRSGTGLVEQYF. CDR3 coding DNA: TGTGCCAGCAGCCGATCCGGGACAGGTTTGGTCGAGCAGTACTTC.

CDR3: CASSVDSGRAYEQYF. The CDR3 DNA follows: TGTGCCAGCAGTGTAGATAGCGGGAGGGCCTACGAGCAGTACTTC. The rearrangement links TRBV2 to TRBJ2-7; TRBD2 agrees at 11 bases. Germline V gene data show CDR1 as SNHLY and CDR2 as FYNNEI. With V trimmed by 4 bases and J by 2 bases, 4 bases remained unmatched. The CDR3 sequence is 15 residues long.

This rearrangement joins TRBV7-9 to TRBJ2-7, with D tentatively TRBD1 (5 bases). The ends were cut back, 7 bases at V and 5 bases at J, with 21 bases in the middle. Germline loops: CDR1 SEHNR, CDR2 FQNEAQ (reference sequence). The CDR3 has 15 residues. The CDR3 DNA reads TGTGCCAGCACTTATGGGGCCGAAGGGCGGCACGAGCAGTACTTC. It codes for CASTYGAEGRHEQYF.

V is TRBV2 and J is TRBJ2-6; D is perhaps TRBD1 (6 bases). The CDR3 length is 17 residues. The V gene's germline CDR1 is SNHLY and CDR2 FYNNEI. Trimming stripped 3 bases from V and 0 bases from J, with 12 bases between. CDR3 bases: TGTGCCAGCAGTGAGGACAGCTCGATCTCTGGGGCCAACGTCCTGACTTTC. It yields the protein CASSEDSSISGANVLTF.

This clone was found once. This chain joins TRBV27 and TRBJ1-1; tentatively, D is TRBD1 (6 bases). This CDR3 has 13 amino acids. Germline V CDR1 and CDR2: MNHEY, SMNVEV (reference sequence). Deletions cut 1 base from V and 6 bases from J, with 9 bases between. Here the CDR3 DNA reads TGTGCCAGCAGTTTATGGGGGCAGGCTGAAGCTTTCTTT. Translated: CASSLWGQAEAFF.

J is TRBJ2-2 and V is TRBV6-6, with D unclear. Germline CDR1 is MNHNY and CDR2 is SVGAGI (reference sequence). Deletions cut 9 bases from V and 5 bases from J, with 16 bases between. This CDR3 spans 14 amino acids. Written as DNA, the CDR3 is TGTGCCAGTGAGACTCAAGTAGGGACCGGGGAGCTGTTTTTT. It yields the protein CASETQVGTGELFF.